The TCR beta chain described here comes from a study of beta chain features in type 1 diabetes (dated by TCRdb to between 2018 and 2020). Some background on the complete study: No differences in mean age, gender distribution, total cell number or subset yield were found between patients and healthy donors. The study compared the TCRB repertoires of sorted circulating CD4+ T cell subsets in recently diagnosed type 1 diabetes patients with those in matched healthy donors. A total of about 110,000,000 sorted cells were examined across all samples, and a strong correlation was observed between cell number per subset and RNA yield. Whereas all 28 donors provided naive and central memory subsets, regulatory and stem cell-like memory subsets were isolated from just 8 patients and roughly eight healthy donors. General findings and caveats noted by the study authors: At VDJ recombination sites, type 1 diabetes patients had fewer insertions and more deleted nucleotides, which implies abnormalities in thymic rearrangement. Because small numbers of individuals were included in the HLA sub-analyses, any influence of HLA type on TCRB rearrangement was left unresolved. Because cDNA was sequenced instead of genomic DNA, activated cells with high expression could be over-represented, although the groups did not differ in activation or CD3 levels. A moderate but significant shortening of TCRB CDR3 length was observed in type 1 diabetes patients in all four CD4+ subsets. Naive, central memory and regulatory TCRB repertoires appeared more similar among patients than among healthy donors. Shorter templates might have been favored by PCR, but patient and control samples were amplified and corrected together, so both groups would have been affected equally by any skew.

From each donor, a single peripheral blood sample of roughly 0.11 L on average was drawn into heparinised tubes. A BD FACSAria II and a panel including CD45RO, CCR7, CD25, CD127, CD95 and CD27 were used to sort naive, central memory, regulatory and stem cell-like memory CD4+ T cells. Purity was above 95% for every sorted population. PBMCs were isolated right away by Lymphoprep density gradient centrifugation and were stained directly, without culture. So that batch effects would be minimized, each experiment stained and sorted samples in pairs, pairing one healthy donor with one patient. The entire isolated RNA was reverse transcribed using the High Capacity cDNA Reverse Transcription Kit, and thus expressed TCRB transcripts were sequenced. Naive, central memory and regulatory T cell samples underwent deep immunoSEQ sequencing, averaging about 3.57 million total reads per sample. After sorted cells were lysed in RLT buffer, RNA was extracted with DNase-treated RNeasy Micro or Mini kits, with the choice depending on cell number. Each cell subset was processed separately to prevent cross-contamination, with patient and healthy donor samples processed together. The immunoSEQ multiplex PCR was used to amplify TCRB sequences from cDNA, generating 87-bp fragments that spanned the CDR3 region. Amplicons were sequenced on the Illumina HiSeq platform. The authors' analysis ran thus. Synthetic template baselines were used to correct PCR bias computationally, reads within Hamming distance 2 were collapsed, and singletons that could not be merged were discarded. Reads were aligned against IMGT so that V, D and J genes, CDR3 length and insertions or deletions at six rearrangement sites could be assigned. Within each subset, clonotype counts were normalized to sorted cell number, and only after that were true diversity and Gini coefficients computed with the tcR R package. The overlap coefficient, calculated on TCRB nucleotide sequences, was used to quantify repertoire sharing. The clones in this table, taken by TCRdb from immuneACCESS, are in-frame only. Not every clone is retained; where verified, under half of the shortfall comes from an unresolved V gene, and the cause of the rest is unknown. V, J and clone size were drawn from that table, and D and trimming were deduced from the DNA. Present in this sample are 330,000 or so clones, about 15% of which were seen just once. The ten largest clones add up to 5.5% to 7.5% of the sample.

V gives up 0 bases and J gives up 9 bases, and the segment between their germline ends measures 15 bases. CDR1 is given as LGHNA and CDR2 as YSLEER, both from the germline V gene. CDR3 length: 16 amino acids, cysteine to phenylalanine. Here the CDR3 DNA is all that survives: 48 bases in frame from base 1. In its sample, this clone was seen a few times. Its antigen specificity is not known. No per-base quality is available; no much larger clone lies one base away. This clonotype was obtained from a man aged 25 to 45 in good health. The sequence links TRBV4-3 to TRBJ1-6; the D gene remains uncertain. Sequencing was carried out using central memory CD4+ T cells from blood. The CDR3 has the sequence CASSQDLKVMGSPLHF. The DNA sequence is TGCGCCAGCAGCCAAGATCTAAAGGTTATGGGTTCACCCCTCCACTTT.